This T cell receptor beta chain was identified in a study of T cell responses to AZD1222 COVID-19 vaccine. The data were produced by immunoSEQ multiplex PCR, yet TCRdb's version contains in-frame clones alone and is incomplete. The repertoire includes about 100,000 clones, around nine tenths of them detected once, and approximately 15% sits in the top ten. The CDR3 runs to 14 residues. The junction had 7 bases not matched to a gene; V was cut back by 4 bases and J by 4 bases. Looked up from germline, CDR1 is SGHRS and CDR2 is YFSETQ. The receptor's source is an adult in good health. This rearrangement joins TRBV5-1 to TRBJ1-1; TRBD1 matches at 7 bases. The material sequenced was peripheral blood, taken on day 0 of AZD1222 vaccination. The CDR3 loop is CASSGDRATTEAFF. CDR3 coding DNA: TGCGCCAGCAGCGGAGACAGGGCAACCACTGAAGCTTTCTTT.